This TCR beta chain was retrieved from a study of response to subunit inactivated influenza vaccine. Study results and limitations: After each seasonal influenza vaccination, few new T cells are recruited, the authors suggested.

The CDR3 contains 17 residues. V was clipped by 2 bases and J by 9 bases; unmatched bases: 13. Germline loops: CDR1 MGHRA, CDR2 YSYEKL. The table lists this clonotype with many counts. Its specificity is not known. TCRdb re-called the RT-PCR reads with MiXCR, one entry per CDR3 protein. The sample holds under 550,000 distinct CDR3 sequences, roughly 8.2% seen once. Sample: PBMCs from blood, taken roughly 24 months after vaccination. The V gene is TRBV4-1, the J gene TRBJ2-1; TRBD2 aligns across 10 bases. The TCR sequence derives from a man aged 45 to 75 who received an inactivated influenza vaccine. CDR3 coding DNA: TGCGCCAGCAGCCAACAACCTAGCGGGGGCCATCTAAGTGAGCAGTTCTTC. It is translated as CASSQQPSGGHLSEQFF.